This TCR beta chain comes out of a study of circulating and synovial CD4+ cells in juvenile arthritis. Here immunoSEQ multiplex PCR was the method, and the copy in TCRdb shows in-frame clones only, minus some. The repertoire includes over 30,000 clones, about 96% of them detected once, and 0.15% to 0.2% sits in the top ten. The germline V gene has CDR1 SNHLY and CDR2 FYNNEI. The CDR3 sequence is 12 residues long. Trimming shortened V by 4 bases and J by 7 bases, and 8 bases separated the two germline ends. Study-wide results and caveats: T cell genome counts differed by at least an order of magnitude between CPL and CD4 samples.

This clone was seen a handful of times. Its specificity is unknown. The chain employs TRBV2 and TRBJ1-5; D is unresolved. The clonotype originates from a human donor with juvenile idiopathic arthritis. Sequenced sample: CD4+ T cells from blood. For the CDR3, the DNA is TGTGCCAGCAGTGTGGAGTGGCAGCCCCAGCATTTT. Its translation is CASSVEWQPQHF.